The 3 T cell receptor beta chains given below trace back to one sample, sequenced in a study of circulating and synovial CD4+ cells in juvenile arthritis. Produced via immunoSEQ multiplex PCR; TCRdb's table is partial and in-frame only. The sample has about 32,000 clones, more than 90% seen once; the top ten hold roughly 0.7%. The specimen sequenced was CD4+ T cells from blood. These receptors were taken from a human donor with juvenile idiopathic arthritis.

This clone was counted a few times. The chain is built from TRBV19 and TRBJ1-5; TRBD1 agrees at 8 bases. The germline gives CDR1 LNHDA, CDR2 SQIVND (reference sequence). The CDR3 is made up of 14 amino acids. With 5 bases clipped from V and 6 bases from J, the junction kept 6 bases outside the gene matches. The CDR3 DNA sequence: TGTGCCAGTAGTGTCGGACAGGGTATTCAGCCCCAGCATTTT. This sequence encodes CASSVGQGIQPQHF.

This chain connects TRBV5-6 to TRBJ2-5, with D perhaps matching TRBD1 (6 bases). Germline V lookup: CDR1 SGHDT, CDR2 YYEEEE. Trimming stripped 4 bases from V and 5 bases from J, with 15 bases between. The length of the CDR3 is 14 residues. In DNA, the CDR3 is TGTGCCAGCAGCCCGGGACAAAGAAAGGAGACCCAGTACTTC. Translating gives CASSPGQRKETQYF.

As DNA, the CDR3 is TGTGCCTGGAGTGTAACGGGGGGAGAGACCCAGTACTTC. Its translation is CAWSVTGGETQYF. The chain employs TRBV30 and TRBJ2-5, with 7 nucleotides matching TRBD2. V trimming: 0 bases; J trimming: 4 bases; junction bases outside the gene matches: 2. Per the germline V gene, CDR1 is GTSNPN and CDR2 is SVGIG (reference sequence). There are 13 residues in the CDR3.